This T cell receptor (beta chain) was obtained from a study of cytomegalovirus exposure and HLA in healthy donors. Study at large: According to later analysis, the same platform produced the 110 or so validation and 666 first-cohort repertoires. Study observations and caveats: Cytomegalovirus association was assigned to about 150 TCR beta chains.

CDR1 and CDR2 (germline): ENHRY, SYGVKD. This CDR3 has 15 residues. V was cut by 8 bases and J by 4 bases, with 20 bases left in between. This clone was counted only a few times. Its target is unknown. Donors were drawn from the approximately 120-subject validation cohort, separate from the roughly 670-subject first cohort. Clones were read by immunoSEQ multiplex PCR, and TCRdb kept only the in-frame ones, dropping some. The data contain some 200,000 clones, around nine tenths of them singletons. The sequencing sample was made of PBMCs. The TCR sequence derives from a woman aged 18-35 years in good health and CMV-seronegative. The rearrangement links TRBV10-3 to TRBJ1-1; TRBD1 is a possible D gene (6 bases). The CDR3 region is CAIGGTGGGGTEAFF. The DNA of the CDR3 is TGTGCCATCGGAGGAACAGGAGGGGGGGGCACTGAAGCTTTCTTT.